Below are 16 T cell receptor beta chains sequenced from a single sample in a study of T cells in Graves' hyperthyroidism and ophthalmopathy. TCR beta CDR3 regions were amplified from RNA transcripts. When the TCR CDR3 underwent first-round RT-PCR, the HTBI primer set was used. TCRdb used MiXCR to reprocess the multiplex PCR reads, holding one entry per CDR3 protein. Counted here are about half a million distinct CDR3 sequences, about 16% occurring once; the ten biggest clones make up over 25%. Source material: blood. These receptors originate from a woman younger than 45 with Graves' ophthalmopathy.

The sample holds many counts of this clonotype. The V and J genes are TRBV7-3 and TRBJ2-5, with D possibly being TRBD2 (7 bases). Trimming stripped 5 bases from V and 5 bases from J, with 18 bases between. The CDR3 spans 15 residues. Germline lookup yields CDR1 SGHTA and CDR2 FQGTGA. The CDR3 nucleotides are TGTGCCAGCAGCCCTAACCGGGGGGCGCTTGAGACCCAGTACTTC. Amino acid sequence: CASSPNRGALETQYF.

This clonotype was detected only a few times. This chain uses TRBV27 with TRBJ2-1; unclear D gene. V lost 5 bases to trimming and J lost 4 bases, with 18 bases between them. This CDR3 is built from 16 residues. CDR1 is MNHEY, CDR2 SMNVEV, per germline (reference sequence). In DNA, the CDR3 is TGTGCCAGCAGTCTGGGTGGGTTGGCGAGATACAATGAGCAGTTCTTC. It is translated as CASSLGGLARYNEQFF.

This clonotype occurred a few times. Here the CDR3 reads CASSSTGLAYEQYF. In nucleotides, the CDR3 is TGTGCCAGCAGCTCGACAGGGCTCGCCTACGAGCAGTACTTC. The V and J genes are TRBV5-5 and TRBJ2-7; TRBD1 aligns across 7 bases. V lost 3 bases and J lost 2; bases outside the gene matches: 5. The CDR3 is 14 amino acids. Germline lookup yields CDR1 SGHKS and CDR2 YYEKEE (reference sequence).

This clonotype was recorded at least ten times. This chain links TRBV7-9 with TRBJ2-2; a possible D gene is TRBD1 (5 bases). CDR1 SEHNR and CDR2 FQNEAQ come from the germline V gene (reference sequence). CDR3 length: 15 amino acids. Trimming removed 3 bases from V and 6 bases from J, with 14 bases in between. The CDR3 DNA sequence: TGTGCCAGCAGCTTTTCGGCAGGGTTCGCCGGGGAGCTGTTTTTT. This translates into CASSFSAGFAGELFF. The whole variable domain, filled in from reference TRBV7-9 and TRBJ2-2, reads DTGVSQNPRHKITKRGQNVTFRCDPISEHNRLYWYRQTLGQGPEFLTYFQNEAQLEKSRLLSDRFSAERPKGSFSTLEIQRTEQGDSAMYLCASSFSAGFAGELFFGEGSRLTVL.

There are a few counts of this clonotype. The rearrangement joins TRBV20-1 to TRBJ2-1, with 9 nucleotides matching TRBD2. Germline V gene lookup returns CDR1 DFQATT and CDR2 SNEGSKA (reference sequence). With 6 bases clipped from V and 6 bases from J, the junction kept 9 bases outside the gene matches. The CDR3 is 14 residues long. CDR3 nucleotides: TGCAGTGCCCTAGCGGGAAGAGTCGGCAATGAGCAGTTCTTC. Its translation: CSALAGRVGNEQFF.

The genes are TRBV28 and TRBJ2-2; TRBD2 might be the D (7 bases). Germline V gene data show CDR1 as MDHEN and CDR2 as SYDVKM. The CDR3 is made up of 14 amino acids. V lost 11 bases and J lost 0, with 13 bases in between. For the CDR3, the DNA is TGTGCCTCCTCCGGGGGGCCGAACACCGGGGAGCTGTTTTTT. The encoded protein is CASSGGPNTGELFF.

The genes are TRBV7-6 and TRBJ2-7; TRBD1 matches 9 bases. V lost 4 bases to trimming and J lost 0 bases; unmatched junction nucleotides: 4. The CDR3 sequence is 15 residues long. The germline V gene has CDR1 SGHVS and CDR2 FNYEAQ. The CDR3 protein is CASSSQQGASYEQYF. For the CDR3, the DNA is TGTGCCAGCAGCTCGCAACAGGGGGCCTCCTACGAGCAGTACTTC.

The chain combines TRBV11-2 with TRBJ2-1; maybe TRBD2 (6 bases). V dropped 1 base and J dropped 9 bases, with 16 bases sitting between them. CDR3 size: 15 residues. Germline V gene sequence: CDR1 SGHAT, CDR2 FQNNGV. The CDR3, as DNA: TGTGCCAGCAGCTTAGCGGGAGTTTTGTATGGTGAGCAGTTCTTC. It translates to CASSLAGVLYGEQFF.

This clonotype was counted many times. V usage is TRBV12-3 or TRBV12-4 and J usage is TRBJ2-7; 7 bases map to TRBD2. J was trimmed by 0 bases and V by 6 bases; bases with no gene match: 5. The CDR3 contains 14 residues. The CDR3 DNA sequence: TGTGCCAGCAGCCGGGGACTACACTCCTACGAGCAGTACTTC. As protein: CASSRGLHSYEQYF.

The table lists this clonotype with many counts. The J gene is TRBJ2-1, the V gene TRBV5-6, with D perhaps assigned TRBD1 or TRBD2 (5 bases each). V was shortened by 5 bases and J by 3 bases, with 15 bases between the two germline ends. The germline gives CDR1 SGHDT, CDR2 YYEEEE. The CDR3 covers 15 residues. CDR3 coding DNA: TGTGCCAGCAGTCTCGAGGGGAAAGGCTACAATGAGCAGTTCTTC. Protein sequence: CASSLEGKGYNEQFF.

CDR3 sequence (DNA): TGTGCCAGCGACACAGGATTACGGTCACCCCTCCACTTT. Residues: CASDTGLRSPLHF. V and J are TRBV6-1 and TRBJ1-6, with D possibly being TRBD1 (5 bases). The CDR3 is made up of 13 amino acids. The germline V and J ends were trimmed by 8 bases and 10 bases, with 15 bases remaining between them. The germline V gene has CDR1 MNHNS and CDR2 SASEGT.

Ten or more counts support this clonotype. The CDR3 sequence is CASSQEGQGSPLHF. DNA of the CDR3: TGTGCCAGCAGCCAAGAGGGACAGGGTTCACCCCTCCACTTT. This chain uses TRBV3-1 with TRBJ1-6, with TRBD1 identical over 9 bases. Germline CDR1 and CDR2: LGHDT and YNNKEL (reference sequence). The junction had 0 bases not matched to a gene; V was cut back by 0 bases and J by 9 bases. The CDR3 totals 14 residues. Supplemented by reference TRBV3-1 and TRBJ1-6, the full variable domain reads DTAVSQTPKYLVTQMGNDKSIKCEQNLGHDTMYWYKQDSKKFLKIMFSYNNKELIINETVPNRFSPKSPDKAHLNLHINSLELGDSAVYFCASSQEGQGSPLHFGNGTRLTVT.

CDR3 protein: CASSSQGRTGEQYF. CDR3 in DNA: TGTGCCAGCAGCTCTCAAGGACGGACTGGCGAGCAGTACTTC. This rearrangement joins TRBV5-5 to TRBJ2-7; a possible D gene is TRBD2 (5 bases). Germline V gene sequence: CDR1 SGHKS, CDR2 YYEKEE (reference sequence). CDR3 size: 14 residues. Trimming cost V 3 bases and J 6 bases, with 16 bases left between them. The full variable domain, its missing parts supplied by reference TRBV5-5 and TRBJ2-7, is DAGVTQSPTHLIKTRGQQVTLRCSPISGHKSVSWYQQVLGQGPQFIFQYYEKEERGRGNFPDRFSARQFPNYSSELNVNALLLGDSALYLCASSSQGRTGEQYFGPGTRLTVT.

The chain joins TRBV7-6 to TRBJ2-3; D gene uncertain. The CDR3 consists of 15 residues. Germline V gene data show CDR1 as SGHVS and CDR2 as FNYEAQ. V dropped 0 bases and J dropped 3 bases, with 10 bases sitting between them. CDR3 in amino acids: CASSLAFLVTDTQYF. The CDR3 region has the DNA TGTGCCAGCAGCTTAGCCTTCCTCGTTACAGATACGCAGTATTTT.

This clonotype came up many times. V gene TRBV6-1 combines with J gene TRBJ2-3; TRBD2 agrees at 10 bases. Germline lookup yields CDR1 MNHNS and CDR2 SASEGT. The V gene end was trimmed by 5 bases and the J gene end by 5 bases; junction bases not matched to a gene: 7. The CDR3 is 15 amino acids. CDR3 sequence: CASSPEVAGGDTQYF. The CDR3 DNA reads TGTGCCAGCAGTCCCGAGGTAGCGGGAGGAGATACGCAGTATTTT.

The table lists this clonotype with many counts. V is TRBV5-1 and J is TRBJ1-3, with D hard to call. In germline, CDR1 is SGHRS, CDR2 YFSETQ. Trimming shortened V by 7 bases and J by 4 bases, and 6 bases separated the two germline ends. The CDR3 loop spans 11 amino acids. The CDR3 region is CASFSGNTIYF. The CDR3 DNA sequence: TGCGCCAGCTTCTCCGGAAACACCATATATTTT.